This entry lists 3 T cell receptor beta chains sequenced from one sample in a study of T-cell reconstitution after alpha-beta-depleted transplantation in children. Unique molecular identifiers tagged the TCRbeta library. MiXCR, run by TCRdb on the PCR reads, gives a single entry per CDR3 protein. The data show around 200,000 distinct CDR3 sequences, approximately 19% seen once. The sequences come from PBMCs, mostly from graft donor cells, collected 360 days after TCRalphabeta/CD19-depleted stem cell transplant. Receptors originate from a male patient between 2 and 15 years old who had a stem cell transplant for acute lymphoblastic leukemia, so the T cells may come from the graft donor.

This clonotype was seen a few times. J is TRBJ2-3 and V is TRBV20-1; no clear D gene. This CDR3 contains 10 residues. V gave up 7 bases and J gave up 4 bases, with 6 bases separating them. CDR1 is DFQATT, CDR2 SNEGSKA, per germline (reference sequence). In DNA, the CDR3 is TGCAGTGTGATCGCAGATACGCAGTATTTT. Amino acids: CSVIADTQYF.

The gene calls are TRBV10-3 and TRBJ1-1; D gene unclear. Trimming cost V 3 bases and J 0 bases, with 14 bases left between them. There are 16 residues in the CDR3. Germline CDR1 and CDR2: ENHRY and SYGVKD. CDR3 DNA sequence: TGTGCCATCAGTGAAGTCCCGCCAGTAGTGAACACTGAAGCTTTCTTT. This gives the protein CAISEVPPVVNTEAFF.

The chain joins TRBV30 to TRBJ1-2, with no clear D. CDR3 length equals 13 residues. Trimming left V 1 base short and J 1 base short, with 7 bases between. CDR1 GTSNPN and CDR2 SVGIG come from the germline V gene (reference sequence). The DNA for the CDR3 is TGTGCCTGGAGTGGAGGGATTAACTATGGCTACACCTTC. Translation: CAWSGGINYGYTF.